What follows describes a single T cell receptor (beta chain). Its antigen remains unidentified. Qualities for individual bases were not recorded, and no much larger clone is one base off. The record originates from a study of cytomegalovirus exposure and HLA in healthy donors (dated by TCRdb to about 2017). For the wider study: An earlier analysis of several hundred of the donors reported 250 to 350 Gb of sequence data and roughly 100 million unique TCR beta sequences from about 200 million T cells. Approximately 310 gigabases of sequencing data and tens of millions of unique TCR sequences were included in an early release covering several hundred HLA-typed donors. Among the roughly 400 genotyped donors, about 85% belonged to the genetic ancestry cluster associated with self-reported Caucasian donors. The study was designed to test whether signatures of past pathogen exposure could be identified by cataloging public T cell receptors. The study profiled the T cell repertoires of hundreds of subjects by immunosequencing and related them to cytomegalovirus serostatus. Along with the roughly 670-subject first cohort, a separate validation cohort of 120 different subjects was used. High-throughput TCR immunosequencing, statistical association of individual TCRs with disease status, and machine learning were combined to predict cytomegalovirus infection status. To study patterns of TCR occurrence, a later analysis re-analyzed previously published TCR beta repertoires from 600 to 750 donors and added high-resolution HLA genotyping. The later analysis used no new phenotypic data to find candidate immune exposures, relying instead on TCR beta sequences and their occurrence across donors. An earlier analysis of around 580 of the donors used high-throughput TCR beta sequencing to judge whether each TCR beta V gene segment behaved as functional or pseudogenic. Donor age, sex, ethnicity and CMV serostatus were collected together with the repertoire data. A later genetic analysis used genome-wide SNP genotypes for about three fifths of the 666 donors, treating that subset as a discovery cohort. Every repertoire in the discovery cohort had been generated on one and the same sequencing platform. Both class I and class II loci were covered by HLA typing, at four-digit resolution. The number of typed donors differed by locus: 629-630 for A, B, C, DRB1 and DQB1; 522 for DQA1; about 600 for DPA1; and around 490 for DPB1. A handful of DR-DQ haplotypes were handled as single units for association and clustering because linkage in the cohort was strong. Among roughly 370 genotyped donors of the cohort, an average of approximately 240,000 unique TCR beta nucleotide sequences were sequenced per donor, about a sixth of them non-productive.

From the cysteine up to the phenylalanine, the CDR3 has a length of 15 residues. The read is trimmed to its CDR3 DNA, 45 bases read in frame from base 1. The trim is 4 bases for V and 5 bases for J, with a gap of 15 bases between the germline ends. CDR1 is given as WNHNN and CDR2 as SYGVQD, both from the germline V gene (reference sequence). The method behind the library was the immunoSEQ multiplex PCR assay. For the multiplex PCR, a mixture combining 60 forward primers for TCR Vbeta segments and 13 reverse primers for TCR Jbeta segments was used. The CDR3 region of rearranged TCR beta genes was amplified from genomic DNA with a multiplex PCR assay. Amplified TCR beta libraries were sequenced as 87-base-pair reads on the Illumina HiSeq System. As for the authors' bioinformatics: In a later analysis, 80 million or so unique TCR beta chains were counted across the roughly 610 repertoires, and roughly 11 million of these chains were shared by at least two donors. Raw reads were error-corrected and collapsed into unique sequences by a nearest-neighbor algorithm in which closely related sequences were merged to remove PCR and sequencing errors. V, D and J gene segments were assigned by aligning CDR3 sequences to IMGT reference sequences. For a sequence to be retained, a match of at least six nucleotides was required to both a V gene segment and a J gene segment. Rearrangements were classified as productive when the CDR3 lacked stop codons and remained in frame with V and J, and all other rearrangements were classified as non-productive. CDR3 was defined according to IMGT convention as the region running from the second conserved V-encoded cysteine to the conserved J-encoded phenylalanine. The earlier analysis of about 640 of the donors excluded any sequence lacking an unambiguous match to a single V gene segment. An earlier analysis of over 450 of the donors classified V segments as functional when productive rearrangements were above 56.7% and as segregating when the standard deviation between donors was above 5%. A statistical classification framework was built to diagnose cytomegalovirus status from the catalog of TCR beta chain sequences. In a later analysis, TCR nucleotide sequences were compared against IMGT/GENE-DB human TR gene sequences so that V and J genes could be assigned. The TCRdist pipeline was used in a later analysis to assign CDR3 sequences and most-parsimonious VDJ recombination scenarios. In a later analysis, every TCR beta chain was defined by the combination of its CDR3 amino acid sequence and its V-gene family, and reads without a unique V-gene family were dropped. In a later analysis, around 600 highly shared, low-generation-probability nucleotide sequences were removed to address suspected cross-contamination and a sequencing artifact. For each public chain, a later analysis derived a clonal expansion index from normalized ranks of inferred template counts within each repertoire. In a later analysis, generation probabilities were computed using a VDJ recombination model fitted to out-of-frame rearrangements, and the results were checked against IGoR. A later analysis scored TCR-TCR, TCR-HLA and TCR-CMV co-occurrence with hypergeometric tests, applying a repertoire-size bias correction to TCR pairs. In a later analysis, false discovery rates were estimated by permuting HLA or CMV assignments 20 times. A later analysis grouped co-occurring TCRs with DBSCAN, adding TCRdist sequence similarity when clustering within HLA-allele-positive subsets. Repertoires with fewer than 30,000 or more than 120,000 public chains were left out of co-occurrence clustering, as were four to six repertoires with anomalous nucleotide sharing. This is the immuneACCESS table as TCRdb keeps it, with only in-frame sequences that have V and J called. A part of the clones is gone; compared with another copy, unresolved V genes explain less than half, and the rest is unexplained. V and J calls and clone size come straight from that table; D and trimming were deduced from the DNA. The sample table records about 120,000 clones; around 80% of these occur just once. The leading ten clones occupy 2.5% to 3% of the sample.

In total, approximately 610 healthy bone marrow donors made up the cohort. All cohort members were sampled while nominally healthy, although unrecorded immune exposures were likely present. The donor tested CMV seropositive and was one of the 289 seropositive cohort members. A peripheral blood sample was collected from each donor, and TCR beta sequencing was performed on peripheral blood mononuclear cells. The Qiagen DNeasy Blood Extraction Kit was used to extract genomic DNA from the blood cell samples. The study at large found these results: Several of the top co-occurrence clusters appeared to be linked to parvovirus B19, influenza, CMV and Epstein-Barr virus, according to a later analysis. Compared with the approximately 670-donor mean, donors in an Asian-associated ancestry cluster had fewer N-insertions in productive TCRs, according to a later genetic analysis. A later analysis associated 16,951 TCR beta sequences with specific HLA alleles at a false discovery rate of 0.05. When HLA alleles, especially DR and DQ, strongly co-occurred, TCR associations were difficult to assign to individual alleles. A cluster of highly shared sequence variants was judged likely to represent a technical artifact of the sequencing pipeline. A few of the identified cytomegalovirus-associated TCR beta chains were confirmed in vitro to be specific for cytomegalovirus antigens. In a later genetic analysis, a missense DCLRE1C variant was associated with V-gene and J-gene trimming of TCR beta chains, and the association was replicated in an independent cohort. Because HLA typing was unavailable for some donors at each locus, only the typed subset was used in association tests. The presence/absence analyses assumed that sequencing depth was roughly uniform across donors, and that assumption may not be true. The study listed 164 TCR beta chains as associated with cytomegalovirus. Compared with equally common non-associated chains, HLA-associated TCR beta chains in a later analysis were more clonally expanded and had lower generation probabilities. Correlated functional status among segregating V segments might reflect linkage disequilibrium, but an unknown experimental factor could not be ruled out. Seventeen rarely observed V segments, including chromosome 9 orphons, were excluded from the earlier analysis of just under 600 of the donors because counts were too low. A further reported finding was that TCR beta sequences accurately predicted the HLA-A and HLA-B alleles for most subjects in the first cohort. The authors suggested that the approach could potentially be generalized to other disease states and immunological phenotypes. Because the 87-base-pair reads could not distinguish some IMGT-functional V segments, including TRBV6-2 and TRBV6-3, those segments were excluded. In a later analysis, the rate of TCR association differed among HLA loci, with DRB1 alleles having the most associated TCRs and HLA-C alleles having the fewest. An earlier analysis of approximately 590 of the donors showed that most TCR beta V segments appeared in productive rearrangements either about 87% or about 30% of the time, which broadly matched IMGT annotations. Most TCR sequences were observed very rarely across donors, whereas some public TCRs were present in many individuals. In both the original and validation cohorts, the classifier was reported to diagnose cytomegalovirus status with high specificity and sensitivity. The cohort was sequenced for TCR beta chains only, and without alpha or paired-chain data the features that could be detected were limited. CMV serostatus was the only immune exposure information available for the cohort. According to a later analysis, most CMV-associated TCR beta chains appeared to be HLA-restricted, and the HLA associations seemed to be driven largely by CMV exposure.

The sample consisted of PBMCs. This receptor chain uses TRBV10-1 and TRBJ2-1, with the D gene not confidently named. This TCR was recovered from a woman aged 18-29 years in good health and CMV-seropositive. The sequenced DNA: TGCGCCAGCAGTGCTCTTGGCATCGAAAACAATGAGCAGTTCTTC. It translates as CASSALGIENNEQFF.